These T cell receptor beta chains were read from a single sample in a study of human T cells and chemical hapten exposure. In TCRdb, the 5' RACE reads were re-called with MiXCR into one record per CDR3 protein. The repertoire consists of 130,000 or so distinct CDR3 sequences, with roughly 4.1% occurring once and the leading ten covering 1.3% to 1.5%. These receptors came from a female donor in good health. The CDR3 runs from the conserved cysteine through the conserved F or W. D genes are given only for firm matches. Size is stated for part of the rows, as once, few or many counts, or as a class when the clone is expanded.

cdr3_aa | cdr3_nt | d_call | j_call | clone_size | v_call
CASSSRDRENSPLHF | TGTGCCAGCAGTTCGCGGGACAGGGAAAATTCACCCCTCCACTTT | TRBD1 | TRBJ1-6 | many | TRBV28
CASSFRQEGTEAFF | TGTGCCAGCAGCTTCCGACAGGAAGGAACTGAAGCTTTCTTT | . | TRBJ1-1 | many | TRBV7-2
CASSAVPGSGNTIYF | TGTGCCAGCAGCGCAGTACCAGGCTCTGGAAACACCATATATTTT | . | TRBJ1-3 | many | TRBV9
CASSLETSGNTIYF | TGCGCCAGCAGCTTGGAGACCTCTGGAAACACCATATATTTT | . | TRBJ1-3 | many | TRBV5-1
CASRPLGRENTEAFF | TGTGCCAGCAGACCCCTGGGACGGGAGAACACTGAAGCTTTCTTT | . | TRBJ1-1 | few | TRBV6-6
CAWTQGESLLNEQFF | TGTGCCTGGACCCAGGGAGAAAGCCTTCTGAATGAGCAGTTCTTC | . | TRBJ2-1 | many | TRBV30
CSALRGGKETQYF | TGCAGTGCTTTGCGGGGCGGGAAAGAGACCCAGTACTTC | . | TRBJ2-5 | many | TRBV20-1
CASSLGQARTSPLHF | TGTGCCAGCAGCCTAGGACAGGCGAGGACTTCACCCCTCCACTTT | TRBD1 | TRBJ1-6 | . | TRBV3-1
CASSSRGSSTDTQYF | TGTGCCAGCAGCTCGCGGGGATCTAGCACAGATACGCAGTATTTT | . | TRBJ2-3 | many | TRBV7-9
CSARDPLGGVVGEQFF | TGCAGTGCTAGAGATCCTCTAGGGGGCGTCGTTGGGGAGCAGTTCTTC | TRBD1 | TRBJ2-1 | many | TRBV20-1
CASSVAGQGYTGELFF | TGTGCCAGCAGCGTAGCCGGACAGGGGTACACCGGGGAGCTGTTTTTT | TRBD1 | TRBJ2-2 | . | TRBV9
CASSLSRQGDYTF | TGTGCCAGCAGCCTCTCCCGACAGGGGGACTACACCTTC | TRBD1 | TRBJ1-2 | many | TRBV7-3
CASSFGALNSPLHF | TGTGCCAGCAGCTTCGGGGCTTTGAATTCACCCCTCCACTTT | . | TRBJ1-6 | many | TRBV7-9
CASRATGGTEAFF | TGTGCCAGCAGGGCGACAGGGGGCACTGAAGCTTTCTTT | TRBD1 | TRBJ1-1 | many | TRBV2
CASSADRDLEAFF | TGTGCCAGCAGTGCGGACAGAGACCTTGAAGCTTTCTTT | . | TRBJ1-1 | many | TRBV27
CASSPLPLAGGLGTDTQYF | TGCGCCAGCAGCCCTCTACCTCTAGCGGGGGGGCTCGGCACAGATACGCAGTATTTT | TRBD2 | TRBJ2-3 | many | TRBV5-1
CAISGAGTESPLHF | TGTGCCATCAGTGGGGCAGGGACGGAGTCACCCCTCCACTTT | . | TRBJ1-6 | many | TRBV10-3
CASSPGPAEPQHF | TGTGCCAGCAGCCCCGGCCCAGCGGAGCCCCAGCATTTT | . | TRBJ1-5 | . | TRBV7-3
CASSFTSGGTADTQYF | TGTGCCAGCAGCTTTACAAGCGGGGGGACCGCAGATACGCAGTATTTT | TRBD2 | TRBJ2-3 | many | TRBV7-2
CATSDDRGFSYNEQFF | TGTGCCACCAGTGACGACAGGGGTTTCTCCTACAATGAGCAGTTCTTC | TRBD1 | TRBJ2-1 | many | TRBV24-1
CASSITGNQPQHF | TGCGCCAGCAGTATCACTGGGAATCAGCCCCAGCATTTT | . | TRBJ1-5 | many | TRBV5-1
CASSYSQGGGSGNSPLHF | TGTGCCAGCAGTTACAGCCAGGGTGGCGGGTCGGGTAATTCACCCCTCCACTTT | . | TRBJ1-6 | few | TRBV6-6